One and the same sample provided the 8 T cell receptor beta chains below, sequenced in a study of OX40 agonist ivuxolimab in advanced cancers. Measured with immunoSEQ multiplex PCR; TCRdb has only the in-frame clones, and not every one. The data hold about 50,000 clones, with around 90% observed a single time. This specimen was CD4+ or CD8+ T cells sorted from blood, taken in a trial of the OX40 agonist ivuxolimab. The receptors stem from an adult with an advanced solid tumor such as melanoma, head and neck, liver or kidney cancer.

This rearrangement joins TRBV4-1 to TRBJ1-1; D is unresolved. Trimming took off 3 bases at V and 4 bases at J, with 21 bases between the two ends. Germline CDR1 MGHRA, CDR2 YSYEKL. This CDR3 contains 17 residues. As DNA, the CDR3 is TGCGCCAGCAGCCATAAACCCGGGGTAAGTTCGCGCACTGAAGCTTTCTTT. Amino acid sequence: CASSHKPGVSSRTEAFF.

This sequence joins TRBV7-4 and TRBJ2-1; 7 bases align to TRBD1. Germline V CDR1 and CDR2: SGHVT, SQSDAQ. Trimming at V came to 7 bases and at J to 9 bases, leaving 27 bases not matched to a gene. The CDR3 has 19 amino acids. The CDR3 DNA is TGTGCCAGCATCTACAGGGGCCTCCAGGAAGCGGAGCCCCTGTTTGAGCAGTTCTTC. Translated: CASIYRGLQEAEPLFEQFF. The full variable domain, in which reference TRBV7-4 and TRBJ2-1 provide the parts outside the CDR3, is GAGVSQSPRYKVAKRGRDVALRCDSISGHVTLYWYRQTLGQGSEVLTYSQSDAQRDKSGRPSGRFSAERPERSVSTLKIQRTEQGDSAVYLCASIYRGLQEAEPLFEQFFGPGTRLTVL.

V and J are TRBV19 and TRBJ2-2, with D hard to call. Germline-derived CDR1 and CDR2 are LNHDA and SQIVND (reference sequence). CDR3 length: 18 amino acids. Trimming removed 0 bases from V and 9 bases from J, with 23 bases in between. The CDR3 spells CASSIDPSDGNPLRELFF. CDR3 DNA sequence: TGTGCCAGTAGTATAGATCCGTCGGACGGTAACCCCCTAAGGGAGCTGTTTTTT.

This clone was detected once. This chain connects TRBV29-1 to TRBJ2-3; the D is unclear. CDR3 length: 10 amino acids. The V gene's germline CDR1 is SQVTM and CDR2 ANQGSEA. The V end lost 6 bases, the J end lost 4 bases, and 5 bases lay between the germline ends. The CDR3 nucleotides are TGCAGCGTGTTAGCAGATACGCAGTATTTT. The encoded protein is CSVLADTQYF.

The gene calls are TRBV5-3 and TRBJ1-1, with D unresolved. TRBV5-3 is classed as an ORF, of uncertain function. CDR3 length: 13 amino acids. V was pared by 5 bases and J by 1 base, with 9 bases between. The CDR3 loop reads CARRPDKNTEAFF. The DNA for the CDR3 is TGTGCCAGAAGGCCCGATAAGAACACTGAAGCTTTCTTT.

The rearrangement uses TRBV6-6 and TRBJ1-4; D is perhaps TRBD1 (5 bases). Per germline, CDR1 MNHNY and CDR2 SVGAGI (reference sequence). The V end was cut by 6 bases, the J end by 6 bases, with 14 bases between. The CDR3 length is 14 residues. CDR3 loop: CASRSGTGYEKLFF. In DNA form, the CDR3 reads TGTGCCAGCAGATCCGGGACTGGCTATGAAAAACTGTTTTTT.

The table lists this clone with a count of one. The chain carries TRBV30 and TRBJ1-1, with 7 nucleotides matching TRBD1. Germline V gene lookup returns CDR1 GTSNPN and CDR2 SVGIG (reference sequence). V lost 3 bases and J lost 6; bases outside the gene matches: 7. The CDR3 consists of 13 residues. The CDR3 loop reads CAWRTGVSAEAFF. The CDR3 nucleotides are TGTGCCTGGAGAACAGGGGTGTCCGCTGAAGCTTTCTTT.

This chain uses TRBV5-5 with TRBJ2-2, with D perhaps matching TRBD2 (5 bases). CDR3 length: 13 amino acids. Germline CDR1 reads SGHKS; CDR2 reads YYEKEE (reference sequence). V lost 2 bases, J lost 7 bases, and 9 bases lay in between. The CDR3 loop reads CASSFSGYGELFF. The CDR3 region has the DNA TGTGCCAGCAGCTTTTCGGGGTACGGGGAGCTGTTTTTT.